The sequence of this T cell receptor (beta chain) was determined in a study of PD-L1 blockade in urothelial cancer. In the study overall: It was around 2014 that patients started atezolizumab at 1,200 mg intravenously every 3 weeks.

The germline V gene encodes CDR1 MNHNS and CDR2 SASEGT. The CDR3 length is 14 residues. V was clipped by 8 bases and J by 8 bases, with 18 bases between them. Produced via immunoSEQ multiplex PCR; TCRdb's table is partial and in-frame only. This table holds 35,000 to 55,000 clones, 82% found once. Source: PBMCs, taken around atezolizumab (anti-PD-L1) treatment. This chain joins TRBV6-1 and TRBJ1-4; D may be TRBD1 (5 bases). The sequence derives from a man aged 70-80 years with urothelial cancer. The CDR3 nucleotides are TGTGCCAGCTCCTCGGGGGTTGTGAGGGAAAAACTGTTTTTT. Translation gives CASSSGVVREKLFF.